The 26 T cell receptor beta chains below all came from one sample that was sequenced in a study of response to subunit inactivated influenza vaccine. Via MiXCR, TCRdb re-called the RT-PCR reads, giving one row per CDR3 protein. Counted here are roughly 650,000 distinct CDR3 sequences, approximately 15% occurring once; the ten biggest clones make up 9.5% to 13%. Specimen: PBMCs from blood, collected approximately 13 days after vaccination. The receptors derive from a man aged 50-60 years who received an inactivated influenza vaccine.

This clonotype occurred a few times. This chain joins TRBV6-1 and TRBJ2-7; 10 bases map to TRBD1. The V segment lost 6 bases and the J segment 0 bases; nucleotides outside the gene matches: 5. The CDR3 spans 15 residues. The germline CDR1 and CDR2 sequences are MNHNS and SASEGT. The CDR3: CASSPTGGHSYEQYF. The DNA of the CDR3 is TGTGCCAGCAGCCCGACAGGGGGCCACTCCTACGAGCAGTACTTC.

The J gene is TRBJ2-7, the V gene TRBV10-3; D call uncertain. The CDR3 sequence is 16 residues long. Germline CDR1 and CDR2: ENHRY and SYGVKD. The V and J ends lost 4 bases and 3 bases respectively, with 19 bases between them. CDR3 in DNA: TGTGCCATCAGTGCTTGGAGAAAGTCTAATAACTACGAGCAGTACTTC. It yields the protein CAISAWRKSNNYEQYF.

This sequence joins TRBV6-5 and TRBJ2-6; no definite D call. Trimming pared 1 base from V and 0 bases from J, leaving 7 bases between. There are 16 residues in the CDR3. Germline V gene lookup returns CDR1 MNHEY and CDR2 SVGAGI. For the CDR3, the DNA is TGTGCCAGCAGTTACTTACAAAACTCTGGGGCCAACGTCCTGACTTTC. This codes for CASSYLQNSGANVLTF.

This clonotype has just a few counts. The chain links TRBV4-3 to TRBJ1-6; tentatively, D is TRBD1 (5 bases). V dropped 3 bases and J dropped 2 bases, with 8 bases sitting between them. Looked up from germline, CDR1 is LGHNA and CDR2 is YSLEER. The CDR3 consists of 15 residues. CDR3 residues: CASSQRGTYNSPLHF. As DNA, the CDR3 is TGCGCCAGCAGCCAGAGGGGTACCTATAATTCACCCCTCCACTTT.

The chain employs TRBV18 and TRBJ2-3; possibly TRBD2 for D (5 bases). Trimming cost V 3 bases and J 4 bases, with 11 bases left between them. CDR1 is KGHSH, CDR2 LQKENI, per germline. This CDR3 has 14 amino acids. CDR3 sequence (DNA): TGTGCCAGCTCACCGCTGCGGGTCTCAGATACGCAGTATTTT. This gives the protein CASSPLRVSDTQYF.

The rearrangement uses TRBV20-1 and TRBJ2-1, with D maybe TRBD1 (6 bases). This CDR3 has 14 amino acids. From germline, CDR1 is DFQATT and CDR2 SNEGSKA (reference sequence). CDR3 residues: CSGRTARGPGEQFF. CDR3 coding DNA: TGCAGCGGGCGTACAGCCAGGGGACCGGGTGAGCAGTTCTTC.

This clonotype was found a few times. V gene TRBV3-1 combines with J gene TRBJ2-7; no reliable D call. V lost 3 bases and J lost 4, with 10 bases in between. The CDR3 spans 13 residues. CDR1 is LGHDT, CDR2 YNNKEL, per germline (reference sequence). The CDR3: CASSHGSRYEQYF. The DNA for the CDR3 is TGTGCCAGCAGCCACGGTTCCCGTTACGAGCAGTACTTC.

This clonotype was seen a handful of times. The chain carries TRBV18 and TRBJ1-2; 10 nucleotides match TRBD1. The CDR3 extends over 13 amino acids. CDR1 is KGHSH, CDR2 LQKENI, per germline. The V gene end was trimmed by 4 bases and the J gene end by 6 bases; junction bases not matched to a gene: 2. In nucleotides, the CDR3 is TGTGCCAGCTCACAGGGACAGGGGAATGGCTACACCTTC. Translated, it gives CASSQGQGNGYTF.

The table lists this clonotype with a few counts. CDR3 in DNA: TGCGCCAGCAGCTTGGAGGCGGGAACTAGCACAGATACGCAGTATTTT. This sequence encodes CASSLEAGTSTDTQYF. The chain is built from TRBV5-1 and TRBJ2-3, with TRBD2 as a possible D gene (6 bases). This CDR3 has 16 residues. Trimming stripped 0 bases from V and 0 bases from J, with 11 bases between. Germline V gene data show CDR1 as SGHRS and CDR2 as YFSETQ.

This clonotype occurred a few times. The J gene is TRBJ1-5, the V gene TRBV29-1; D unclear. Germline V gene lookup returns CDR1 SQVTM and CDR2 ANQGSEA. The CDR3 spans 16 residues. V shed 4 bases and J shed 0 bases, with 16 bases lying between them. Here the CDR3 DNA reads TGCAGCGTTGTGGTTGGAGGGCATGATAGCAATCAGCCCCAGCATTTT. This sequence encodes CSVVVGGHDSNQPQHF. The variable domain in full, with the rest retrieved from reference TRBV29-1 and TRBJ1-5, is SAVISQKPSRDICQRGTSLTIQCQVDSQVTMMFWYRQQPGQSLTLIATANQGSEATYESGFVIDKFPISRPNLTFSTLTVSNMSPEDSSIYLCSVVVGGHDSNQPQHFGDGTRLSIL.

This clonotype has only a few counts. The J gene is TRBJ1-2, the V gene TRBV19, with 8 positions matching TRBD1. This CDR3 contains 13 residues. V was clipped by 8 bases and J by 9 bases; unmatched bases: 11. CDR1 is LNHDA and CDR2 is SQIVND in the germline V gene (reference sequence). CDR3 residues: CASQVQGAMRYTF. The CDR3, as DNA: TGTGCCAGTCAAGTTCAGGGGGCGATGCGCTACACCTTC.

The chain couples TRBV5-1 to TRBJ1-4; 7 positions match TRBD1. The germline V gene encodes CDR1 SGHRS and CDR2 YFSETQ. This CDR3 spans 14 amino acids. V was clipped by 4 bases and J by 4 bases; unmatched bases: 4. The CDR3 is CASSPTGNNEKLFF. The CDR3 nucleotides are TGCGCCAGCAGCCCGACAGGGAATAATGAAAAACTGTTTTTT.

The chain carries TRBV6-5 and TRBJ2-7, with 10 positions matching TRBD2. The germline gives CDR1 MNHEY, CDR2 SVGAGI. The CDR3 sequence is 15 residues long. Trimming took 0 bases from V and 6 from J; bases not matched to a gene: 5. The CDR3 region has the DNA TGTGCCAGCAGTTACTCTGGGTTAGCGGGAGGCGAGCAGTACTTC. Amino acid sequence: CASSYSGLAGGEQYF.

This clonotype showed up just a few times. The rearrangement links TRBV7-8 to TRBJ2-1; 7 bases are shared with TRBD2. In germline, CDR1 is SGHVS, CDR2 FQNEAQ. CDR3 length: 15 residues. V was clipped by 4 bases and J by 3 bases; unmatched bases: 6. The CDR3 sequence is CASSSGLGIYNEQFF. The CDR3 DNA reads TGTGCCAGCAGCTCTGGACTAGGGATCTACAATGAGCAGTTCTTC.

This clonotype showed up just a few times. CDR3 DNA: TGTGCCAGCAGCGGGTGGCAGGACAGCGGGGAGCTGTTTTTT. Amino acids: CASSGWQDSGELFF. The chain recombines TRBV3-1 with TRBJ2-2, with D possibly TRBD1 on 6 matching bases. The CDR3 runs to 14 residues. Germline V gives CDR1 LGHDT, CDR2 YNNKEL (reference sequence). The V and J ends lost 5 bases and 7 bases respectively, with 14 bases between them.

This clonotype was seen only a few times. The chain has TRBV24-1 and TRBJ1-6; D is uncertain. The CDR3 is 16 residues long. CDR1 is KGHDR, CDR2 SFDVKD, per germline. Trimming removed 4 bases at V and 7 bases at J, with 16 bases between. The CDR3 nucleotides read TGTGCCACCAGTGACTCTGCGGACGGGAGCAATTCACCCCTCCACTTT. Translating it yields CATSDSADGSNSPLHF.

The chain is built from TRBV12-3 or TRBV12-4 and TRBJ2-1, with D perhaps TRBD2 (5 bases). Trimming took 3 bases from V and 6 from J, leaving 12 bases between them. The CDR3 sequence is 14 residues long. As DNA, the CDR3 is TGTGCCAGCAGTTTCACACTAGGTACCAATGAGCAGTTCTTC. This translates into CASSFTLGTNEQFF.

Many counts were recorded for this clonotype. The chain recombines TRBV7-2 with TRBJ2-3; 10 bases match TRBD1. The CDR3 has 14 residues. V lost 6 bases and J lost 4; bases outside the gene matches: 4. CDR1 and CDR2 from the germline V gene are SGHTA and FQGNSA. This CDR3 reads CASRRDRGADTQYF. The CDR3 DNA is TGTGCCAGCAGAAGGGACAGGGGAGCAGATACGCAGTATTTT.

V and J are TRBV11-1 and TRBJ2-3; D is perhaps TRBD2 (6 bases). V lost 3 bases and J lost 2, with 15 bases in between. This CDR3 is 16 amino acids long. Germline CDR1 SGHAT, CDR2 FQDESV (reference sequence). The CDR3 nucleotides are TGTGCCAGCAGCTTGGACTATAGCGGATACACAGATACGCAGTATTTT. Its translation: CASSLDYSGYTDTQYF.

The V and J genes are TRBV20-1 and TRBJ1-1; 7 nucleotides align to TRBD1. Germline CDR1 is DFQATT and CDR2 is SNEGSKA (reference sequence). Trimming removed 1 base from V and 7 bases from J; junction bases left unmatched: 9. This CDR3 has 14 residues. The CDR3 sequence: CSARVEGASGEAFF. CDR3 nucleotides: TGCAGTGCTAGAGTGGAGGGGGCGAGCGGTGAAGCTTTCTTT.

This clonotype was detected many times. The V call is TRBV5-1, the J call TRBJ2-7; D is unresolved. The CDR3 consists of 16 residues. V lost 0 bases and J 3 bases, leaving 16 bases between the germline ends. From germline, CDR1 is SGHRS and CDR2 YFSETQ. The CDR3 region is CASSLAYAGVGYEQYF. The CDR3 DNA sequence: TGCGCCAGCAGCTTGGCCTATGCTGGAGTAGGCTACGAGCAGTACTTC.

The rearrangement links TRBV12-3 or TRBV12-4 to TRBJ1-2, with a tentative D call TRBD1 (6 bases). The V end lost 5 bases, the J end lost 2 bases, and 21 bases lay between the germline ends. This CDR3 is built from 17 residues. The CDR3 DNA is TGTGCCAGCAGTACGACAGGCGGAGGACCTAAAAACTATGGCTACACCTTC. This gives the protein CASSTTGGGPKNYGYTF.

The table lists this clonotype with a few counts. The chain employs TRBV27 and TRBJ2-7; D may correspond to TRBD1 or TRBD2 (5 bases each). The CDR3 is 10 residues long. V gave up 11 bases and J gave up 4 bases, with 9 bases separating them. Germline lookup yields CDR1 MNHEY and CDR2 SMNVEV (reference sequence). CDR3 loop: CASGPYEQYF. CDR3 DNA: TGTGCCTCGGGACCTTACGAGCAGTACTTC.

The sample holds a few counts of this clonotype. The chain couples TRBV6-1 to TRBJ2-7, with 7 positions matching TRBD1. CDR3 length: 14 amino acids. Germline V gene sequence: CDR1 MNHNS, CDR2 SASEGT. The V segment lost 6 bases and the J segment 9 bases; nucleotides outside the gene matches: 14. The CDR3: CASRNGDSPGGQYF. As DNA, the CDR3 is TGTGCCAGCAGAAACGGGGACAGTCCTGGGGGGCAGTACTTC.

This clonotype was detected only a few times. This chain connects TRBV20-1 to TRBJ2-7; D uncertain. This CDR3 region has 15 residues. From germline, CDR1 is DFQATT and CDR2 SNEGSKA (reference sequence). Trimming removed 3 bases at V and 1 base at J, with 16 bases between. CDR3 DNA: TGCAGTGCTAGCGGAACCGGCGGACCTTCCTACGAGCAGTACTTC. It codes for CSASGTGGPSYEQYF.

This clonotype was observed a few times. In DNA form, the CDR3 reads TGCAGTGTTTATAGTGGGGGGAATCGGAGGGAGACCCAGTACTTC. It yields the protein CSVYSGGNRRETQYF. V and J are TRBV20-1 and TRBJ2-5, with D maybe TRBD2 (6 bases). From germline, CDR1 is DFQATT and CDR2 SNEGSKA (reference sequence). The CDR3 contains 15 residues. Trimming took 7 bases from V and 5 from J, leaving 23 bases between them.